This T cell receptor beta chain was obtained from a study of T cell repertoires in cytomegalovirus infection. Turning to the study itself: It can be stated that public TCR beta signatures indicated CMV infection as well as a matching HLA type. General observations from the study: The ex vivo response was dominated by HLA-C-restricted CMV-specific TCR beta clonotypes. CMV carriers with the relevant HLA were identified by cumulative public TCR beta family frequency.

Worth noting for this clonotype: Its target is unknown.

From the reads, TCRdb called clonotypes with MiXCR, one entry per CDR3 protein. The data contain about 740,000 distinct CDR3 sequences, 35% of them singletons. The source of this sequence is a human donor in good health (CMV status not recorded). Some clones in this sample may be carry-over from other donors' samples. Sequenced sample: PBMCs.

The CDR3, as DNA: TGCGCCAGCAGCTTGGAAAACCCCTACGAGCAGTACTTC. This codes for CASSLENPYEQYF. The chain is built from TRBV5-1 and TRBJ2-7; D is uncertain. The CDR3 loop spans 13 amino acids. Trimming removed 0 bases from V and 2 bases from J, with 6 bases in between. Germline CDR1 SGHRS, CDR2 YFSETQ. Using reference TRBV5-1 and TRBJ2-7 for the parts outside the CDR3, the full variable domain is KAGVTQTPRYLIKTRGQQVTLSCSPISGHRSVSWYQQTPGQGLQFLFEYFSETQRNKGNFPGRFSGRQFSNSRSEMNVSTLELGDSALYLCASSLENPYEQYFGPGTRLTVT.